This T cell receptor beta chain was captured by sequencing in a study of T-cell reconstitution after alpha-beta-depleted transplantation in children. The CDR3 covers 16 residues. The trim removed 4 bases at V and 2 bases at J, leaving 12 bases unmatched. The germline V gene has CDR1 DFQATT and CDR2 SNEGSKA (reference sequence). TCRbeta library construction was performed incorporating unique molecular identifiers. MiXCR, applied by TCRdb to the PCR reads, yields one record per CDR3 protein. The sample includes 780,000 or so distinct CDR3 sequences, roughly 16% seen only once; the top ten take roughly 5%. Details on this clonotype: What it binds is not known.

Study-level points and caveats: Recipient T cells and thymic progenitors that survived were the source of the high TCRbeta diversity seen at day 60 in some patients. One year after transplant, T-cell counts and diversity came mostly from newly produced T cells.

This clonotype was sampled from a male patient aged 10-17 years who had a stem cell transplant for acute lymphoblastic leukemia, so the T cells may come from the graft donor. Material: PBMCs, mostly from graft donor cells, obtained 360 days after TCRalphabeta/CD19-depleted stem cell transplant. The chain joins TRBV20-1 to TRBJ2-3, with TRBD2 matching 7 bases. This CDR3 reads CSATWASGGTTDTQYF. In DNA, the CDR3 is TGCAGTGCTACGTGGGCTAGCGGAGGGACCACAGATACGCAGTATTTT.